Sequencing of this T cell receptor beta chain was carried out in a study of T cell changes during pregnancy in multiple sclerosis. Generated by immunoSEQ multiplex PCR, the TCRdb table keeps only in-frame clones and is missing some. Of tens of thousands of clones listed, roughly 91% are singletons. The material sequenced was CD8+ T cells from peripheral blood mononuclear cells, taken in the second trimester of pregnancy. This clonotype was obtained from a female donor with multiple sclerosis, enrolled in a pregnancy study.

This CDR3 reads CASSSGTNNEKLFF. The CDR3 DNA sequence: TGCGCCAGCAGCAGCGGGACTAACAATGAAAAACTGTTTTTT. The chain employs TRBV5-1 and TRBJ1-4, with D maybe TRBD1 (5 bases). V was cut by 4 bases and J by 5 bases, with 12 bases left in between. The CDR3 consists of 14 residues. Germline-derived CDR1 and CDR2 are SGHRS and YFSETQ.